A single sample is the source of the 5 T cell receptor beta chains below, sequenced in a study of beta chain features in type 1 diabetes. These TCRs' antigens remain unknown. The investigators reverse transcribed all of the isolated RNA, so they sequenced expressed TCRB transcripts. Generated by immunoSEQ multiplex PCR, the TCRdb table keeps only in-frame clones and is missing some. The data show about 150,000 clones, 10% seen once. Study-level findings and limits: Type 1 diabetes patients had TCRB CDR3s that were shorter (moderately but significantly so) in all four CD4+ subsets.

The sample consisted of central memory CD4+ T cells from blood. These receptors were collected from a man between 25 and 39 years old with type 1 diabetes.

This sequence joins TRBV30 and TRBJ1-1; 10 bases map to TRBD1. This CDR3 has 13 amino acids. Germline loops: CDR1 GTSNPN, CDR2 SVGIG (reference sequence). Losses at the gene ends were 4 bases for V and 5 bases for J; bases not matched to a gene: 4. CDR3 amino acids: CAWKRDRGTEAFF. The CDR3, as DNA: TGTGCCTGGAAAAGGGACAGGGGTACTGAAGCTTTCTTT.

A single count supports this clone. Here the CDR3 DNA reads TGTGCCAGCAGGCCGACTAGCGGGAGGTCTGATGAGCAGTTCTTC. It specifies CASRPTSGRSDEQFF. The rearrangement uses TRBV7-6 and TRBJ2-1; 13 nucleotides align to TRBD2. CDR1 SGHVS and CDR2 FNYEAQ come from the germline V gene. With 6 bases clipped from V and 8 bases from J, the junction kept 7 bases outside the gene matches. The CDR3 sequence is 15 residues long.

V usage is TRBV30 and J usage is TRBJ1-1; 7 positions match TRBD1. The CDR3 is made up of 16 amino acids. Germline lookup yields CDR1 GTSNPN and CDR2 SVGIG (reference sequence). Trimming took 0 bases from V and 1 from J; bases not matched to a gene: 8. The CDR3 DNA follows: TGTGCCTGGAGTGTCGGTAGTAGGACAGGGAACACTGAAGCTTTCTTT. This sequence encodes CAWSVGSRTGNTEAFF.

The chain links TRBV5-1 to TRBJ1-1; D not resolved. Germline lookup yields CDR1 SGHRS and CDR2 YFSETQ. The CDR3 is 15 residues long. V dropped 0 bases and J dropped 1 base, with 10 bases sitting between them. The CDR3 DNA follows: TGCGCCAGCAGCTTGGTCAGGAACCCGAACACTGAAGCTTTCTTT. Translating it yields CASSLVRNPNTEAFF. Using reference TRBV5-1 and TRBJ1-1 for the parts outside the CDR3, the full variable domain is KAGVTQTPRYLIKTRGQQVTLSCSPISGHRSVSWYQQTPGQGLQFLFEYFSETQRNKGNFPGRFSGRQFSNSRSEMNVSTLELGDSALYLCASSLVRNPNTEAFFGQGTRLTVV.

There are a few counts of this clone. The V gene is TRBV30, the J gene TRBJ1-2; D is ambiguous. Germline V gives CDR1 GTSNPN, CDR2 SVGIG (reference sequence). Trimming removed 0 bases at V and 4 bases at J, with 9 bases between. The CDR3 totals 13 residues. This CDR3 reads CAWSVAGAYGYTF. For the CDR3, the DNA is TGTGCCTGGAGTGTTGCGGGCGCCTATGGCTACACCTTC.